This T cell receptor beta chain originates from a study of T-cell reconstitution after alpha-beta-depleted transplantation in children. Regarding the study as a whole: The origin of high day-60 TCRbeta diversity in some patients lay in surviving recipient T cells and thymic progenitors.

V was shortened by 8 bases and J by 5 bases, with 15 bases between the two germline ends. Germline loops: CDR1 ENHRY, CDR2 SYGVKD. The CDR3 is 13 residues long. It was with unique molecular identifiers that the TCRbeta library was prepared. TCRdb recomputed calls from the PCR reads with MiXCR, one row per CDR3 protein. The table records about a million distinct CDR3 sequences, roughly 29% of them present only once. The sample holds a few counts of this clonotype. Its target is not known. The TCR was taken from a boy in the first two years of life who had a stem cell transplant for SCID, so the T cells may come from the graft donor. Sequences were derived from PBMCs, mostly from graft donor cells, sampled 360 days after TCRalphabeta/CD19-depleted stem cell transplant. The rearrangement links TRBV10-3 to TRBJ1-1; possible D gene TRBD1, 5 bases. CDR3 sequence reads: CAIQFQGETEAFF. For the CDR3, the DNA is TGTGCCATCCAGTTCCAAGGGGAAACTGAAGCTTTCTTT.